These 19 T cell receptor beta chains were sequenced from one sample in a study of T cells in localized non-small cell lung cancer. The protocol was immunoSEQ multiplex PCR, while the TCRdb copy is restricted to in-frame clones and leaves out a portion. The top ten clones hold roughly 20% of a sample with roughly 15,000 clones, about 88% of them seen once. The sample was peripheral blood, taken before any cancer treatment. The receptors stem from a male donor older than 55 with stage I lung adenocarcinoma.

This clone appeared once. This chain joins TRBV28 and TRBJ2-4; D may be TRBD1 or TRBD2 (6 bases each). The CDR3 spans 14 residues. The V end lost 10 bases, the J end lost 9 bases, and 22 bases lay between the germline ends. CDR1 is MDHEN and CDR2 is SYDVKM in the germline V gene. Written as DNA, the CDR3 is TGTGCCACCTCCGAGCCCGGGGGCGCGGGCATTCAGTACTTC. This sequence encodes CATSEPGGAGIQYF.

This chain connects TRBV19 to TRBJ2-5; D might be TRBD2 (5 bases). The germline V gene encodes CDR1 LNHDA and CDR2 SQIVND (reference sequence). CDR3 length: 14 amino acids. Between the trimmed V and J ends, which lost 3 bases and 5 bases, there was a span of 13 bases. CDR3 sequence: CASSITLAVETQYF. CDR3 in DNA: TGTGCCAGTAGTATCACTCTAGCAGTGGAGACCCAGTACTTC.

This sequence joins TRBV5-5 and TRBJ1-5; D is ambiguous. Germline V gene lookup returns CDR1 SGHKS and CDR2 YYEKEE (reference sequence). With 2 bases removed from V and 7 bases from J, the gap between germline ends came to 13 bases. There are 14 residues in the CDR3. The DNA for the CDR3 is TGTGCCAGCAGCTTTATGGCAGGAGAACAGCCCCAGCATTTT. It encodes CASSFMAGEQPQHF.

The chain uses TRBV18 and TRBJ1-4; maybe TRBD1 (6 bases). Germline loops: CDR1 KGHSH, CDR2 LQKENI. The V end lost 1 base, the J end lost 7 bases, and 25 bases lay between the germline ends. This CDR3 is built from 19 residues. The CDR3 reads CASSPRRKGGRTEGEKLFF. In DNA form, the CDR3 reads TGTGCCAGCTCACCACGACGGAAGGGGGGCAGAACAGAAGGTGAAAAACTGTTTTTT.

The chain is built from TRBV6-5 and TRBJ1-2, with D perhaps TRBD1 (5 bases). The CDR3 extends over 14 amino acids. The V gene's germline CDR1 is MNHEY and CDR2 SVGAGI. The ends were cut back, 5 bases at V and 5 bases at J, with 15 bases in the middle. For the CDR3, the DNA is TGTGCCAGCAGTCCCGGGACGGATACTTATGGCTACACCTTC. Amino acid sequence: CASSPGTDTYGYTF.

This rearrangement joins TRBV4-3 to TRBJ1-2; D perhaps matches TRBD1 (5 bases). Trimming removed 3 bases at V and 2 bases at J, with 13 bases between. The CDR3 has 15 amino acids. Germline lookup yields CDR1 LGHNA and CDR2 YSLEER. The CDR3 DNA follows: TGCGCCAGCAGCCAGACTACGACAGCAAACTATGGCTACACCTTC. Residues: CASSQTTTANYGYTF.

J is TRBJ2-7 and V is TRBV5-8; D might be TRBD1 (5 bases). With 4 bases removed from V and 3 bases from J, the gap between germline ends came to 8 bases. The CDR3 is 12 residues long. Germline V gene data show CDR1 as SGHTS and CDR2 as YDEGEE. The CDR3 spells CASSRTLYEQYF. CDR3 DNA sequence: TGTGCCAGCAGCCGGACACTCTACGAGCAGTACTTC.

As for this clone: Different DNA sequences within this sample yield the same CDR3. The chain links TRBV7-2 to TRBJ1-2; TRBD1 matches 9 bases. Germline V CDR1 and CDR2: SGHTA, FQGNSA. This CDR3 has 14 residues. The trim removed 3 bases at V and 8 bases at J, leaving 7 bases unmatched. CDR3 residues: CASSFPGTGNGYTF. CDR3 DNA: TGTGCCAGCAGCTTTCCCGGGACAGGGAACGGCTACACCTTC.

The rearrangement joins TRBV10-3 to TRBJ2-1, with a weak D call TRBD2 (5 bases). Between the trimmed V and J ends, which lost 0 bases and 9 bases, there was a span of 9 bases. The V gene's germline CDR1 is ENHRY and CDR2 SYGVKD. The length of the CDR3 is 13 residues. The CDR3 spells CAISESPSPEQFF. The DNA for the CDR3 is TGTGCCATCAGTGAGTCGCCTAGCCCTGAGCAGTTCTTC.

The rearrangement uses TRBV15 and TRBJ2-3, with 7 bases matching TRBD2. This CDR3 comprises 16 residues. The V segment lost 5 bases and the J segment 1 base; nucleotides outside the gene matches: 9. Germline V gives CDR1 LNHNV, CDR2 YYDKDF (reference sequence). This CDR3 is CATSGDPSGRTDTQYF. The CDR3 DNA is TGTGCCACCAGCGGGGATCCTAGCGGACGCACAGATACGCAGTATTTT.

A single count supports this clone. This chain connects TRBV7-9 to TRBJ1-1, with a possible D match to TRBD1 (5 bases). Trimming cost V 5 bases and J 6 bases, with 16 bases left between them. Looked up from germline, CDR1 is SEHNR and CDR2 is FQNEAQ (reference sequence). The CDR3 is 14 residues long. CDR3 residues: CASSVGGRRAEAFF. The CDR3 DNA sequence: TGTGCCAGCAGCGTCGGGGGGAGGAGGGCTGAAGCTTTCTTT.

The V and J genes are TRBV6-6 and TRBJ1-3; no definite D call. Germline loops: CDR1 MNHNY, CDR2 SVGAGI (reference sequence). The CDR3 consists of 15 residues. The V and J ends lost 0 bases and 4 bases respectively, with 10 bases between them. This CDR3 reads CASSYSPDRGNTIYF. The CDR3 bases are TGTGCCAGCAGTTACTCCCCTGATCGGGGAAACACCATATATTTT.

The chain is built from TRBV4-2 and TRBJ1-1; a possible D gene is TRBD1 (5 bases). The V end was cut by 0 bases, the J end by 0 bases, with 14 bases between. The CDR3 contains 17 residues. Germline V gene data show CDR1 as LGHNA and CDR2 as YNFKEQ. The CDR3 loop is CASSQEVMGGLNTEAFF. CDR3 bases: TGTGCCAGCAGCCAAGAGGTAATGGGGGGTTTGAACACTGAAGCTTTCTTT.

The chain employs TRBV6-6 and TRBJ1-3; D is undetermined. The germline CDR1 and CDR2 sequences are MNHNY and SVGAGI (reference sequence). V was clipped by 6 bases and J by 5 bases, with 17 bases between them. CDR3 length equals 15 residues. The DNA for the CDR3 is TGTGCCAGCAGCCGAGCTCCAGTTTCCCGAAACACCATATATTTT. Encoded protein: CASSRAPVSRNTIYF.

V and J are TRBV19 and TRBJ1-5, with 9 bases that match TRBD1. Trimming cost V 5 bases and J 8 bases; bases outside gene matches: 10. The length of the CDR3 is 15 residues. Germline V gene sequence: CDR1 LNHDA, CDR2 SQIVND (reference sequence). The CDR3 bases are TGTGCCAGTAGTGTCGAACAGGGGGCCGGGAAGCCCCAGCATTTT. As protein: CASSVEQGAGKPQHF.

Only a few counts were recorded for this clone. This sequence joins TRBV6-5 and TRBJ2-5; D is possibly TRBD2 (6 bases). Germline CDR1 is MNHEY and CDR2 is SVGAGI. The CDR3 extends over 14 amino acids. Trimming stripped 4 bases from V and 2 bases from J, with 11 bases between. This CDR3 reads CASSSLGGQETQYF. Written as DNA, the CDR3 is TGTGCCAGCAGTTCCCTGGGGGGACAAGAGACCCAGTACTTC.

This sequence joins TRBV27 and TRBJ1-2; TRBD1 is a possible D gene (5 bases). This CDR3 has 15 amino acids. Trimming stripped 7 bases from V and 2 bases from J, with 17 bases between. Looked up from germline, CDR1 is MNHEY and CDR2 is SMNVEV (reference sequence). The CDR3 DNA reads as TGTGCCAGCACCCCCTCGACAGATTTCAACTATGGCTACACCTTC. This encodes CASTPSTDFNYGYTF.

The CDR3 DNA follows: TGTGCCAGCTCACCCGCTGGGGACGAAAAACTGTTTTTT. This encodes CASSPAGDEKLFF. The chain carries TRBV18 and TRBJ1-4; possibly TRBD1 for D (5 bases). In germline, CDR1 is KGHSH, CDR2 LQKENI. With 3 bases removed from V and 8 bases from J, the gap between germline ends came to 10 bases. This CDR3 has 13 residues.

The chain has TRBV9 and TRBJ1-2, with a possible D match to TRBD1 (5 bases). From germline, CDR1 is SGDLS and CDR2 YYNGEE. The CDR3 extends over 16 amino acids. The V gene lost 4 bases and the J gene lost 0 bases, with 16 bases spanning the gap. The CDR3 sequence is CASSFGTEETNYGYTF. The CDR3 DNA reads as TGTGCCAGCAGCTTTGGGACCGAAGAGACTAACTATGGCTACACCTTC.